A single sample is the source of the 17 T cell receptor beta chains below, sequenced in a study of shared clonotypes between healthy human individuals. CD45RO-negative CD8 cells positively selected for CCR7 made up the naive population, which excluded terminally differentiated effector memory CD45RA+ cells. Repertoires were generated with immunoSEQ multiplex PCR, while TCRdb's copy carries only in-frame clones and drops some. Of a few million clones listed, 80% to 95% were seen once; the top ten hold more than 1.5%. Sequencing was done on a sample of naive CD8+ T cells from PBMCs. Every receptor here comes from a man aged 18 to 30 in good health. Some clones in this sample may be carry-over from other donors' samples.

The gene calls are TRBV19 and TRBJ1-1, with D tentatively TRBD1 (6 bases). Germline loops: CDR1 LNHDA, CDR2 SQIVND (reference sequence). V was trimmed by 5 bases and J by 0 bases, leaving 19 bases between them. This CDR3 region has 17 residues. CDR3 amino acids: CASSDMDRGSLNTEAFF. The CDR3 nucleotides are TGTGCCAGTAGTGACATGGACAGAGGCTCTCTGAACACTGAAGCTTTCTTT.

This chain joins TRBV29-1 and TRBJ2-4; D gene ambiguous. The CDR3 contains 13 residues. The ends were cut back, 5 bases at V and 2 bases at J, with 10 bases in the middle. The germline V gene has CDR1 SQVTM and CDR2 ANQGSEA. CDR3 bases: TGCAGCGTTCTGTCGGTGCCCAAAAACATTCAGTACTTC. It yields the protein CSVLSVPKNIQYF.

The chain carries TRBV7-9 and TRBJ2-1; 11 nucleotides line up with TRBD2. This CDR3 spans 15 amino acids. V lost 5 bases, J lost 7 bases, and 7 bases stayed unmatched. CDR1 and CDR2 from the germline V gene are SEHNR and FQNEAQ (reference sequence). CDR3 loop: CASSTKTSGVNEQFF. CDR3 bases: TGTGCCAGCAGCACGAAGACTAGCGGGGTAAATGAGCAGTTCTTC.

The V call is TRBV5-6, the J call TRBJ2-3; 7 bases agree with TRBD2. The CDR3 runs 16 residues. Germline CDR1 and CDR2: SGHDT and YYEEEE. The V and J ends lost 4 bases and 2 bases, in that order; junction bases with no gene match: 10. The CDR3, as DNA: TGTGCCAGCAGCACCGACCCGGGAGGAAACACAGATACGCAGTATTTT. Translation gives CASSTDPGGNTDTQYF.

The chain recombines TRBV2 with TRBJ1-3, with D perhaps TRBD1 (5 bases). V dropped 6 bases and J dropped 0 bases, with 15 bases sitting between them. The CDR3 is 16 amino acids. Germline V lookup: CDR1 SNHLY, CDR2 FYNNEI. The CDR3 region is CASRARGTRSGNTIYF. The DNA of the CDR3 is TGTGCCAGCAGGGCCCGGGGGACCCGCTCTGGAAACACCATATATTTT.

The J gene is TRBJ2-2, the V gene TRBV27; 9 bases align to TRBD1. Trimming at V came to 5 bases and at J to 5 bases, leaving 6 bases not matched to a gene. Germline V gene lookup returns CDR1 MNHEY and CDR2 SMNVEV (reference sequence). CDR3 length: 15 residues. In DNA form, the CDR3 reads TGTGCCAGCAGTACAACAGGGGGCGGTACCGGGGAGCTGTTTTTT. This sequence encodes CASSTTGGGTGELFF.

As for this clone: At the DNA level, this CDR3 is encoded by other sequences in the same sample as well. This sequence joins TRBV9 and TRBJ2-1, with D perhaps matching TRBD1 or TRBD2 (5 bases each). V lost 0 bases to trimming and J lost 7 bases, with 8 bases between them. Germline CDR1 SGDLS, CDR2 YYNGEE. The CDR3 length is 13 residues. This CDR3 is CASSVGGENEQFF. In nucleotides, the CDR3 is TGTGCCAGCAGCGTAGGAGGGGAGAATGAGCAGTTCTTC.

The rearrangement links TRBV2 to TRBJ2-7; 7 bases agree with TRBD1. The length of the CDR3 is 14 residues. The junction had 7 bases not matched to a gene; V was cut back by 3 bases and J by 5 bases. Looked up from germline, CDR1 is SNHLY and CDR2 is FYNNEI. CDR3 nucleotides: TGTGCCAGCAGTGACAACAGGGGATCCAACGAGCAGTACTTC. This gives the protein CASSDNRGSNEQYF. The full variable domain, its missing parts supplied by reference TRBV2 and TRBJ2-7, is EPEVTQTPSHQVTQMGQEVILRCVPISNHLYFYWYRQILGQKVEFLVSFYNNEISEKSEIFDDQFSVERPDGSNFTLKIRSTKLEDSAMYFCASSDNRGSNEQYFGPGTRLTVT.

This chain joins TRBV10-3 and TRBJ1-2, with TRBD1 identical over 9 bases. The CDR3 totals 15 residues. From germline, CDR1 is ENHRY and CDR2 SYGVKD. Trimming at V came to 2 bases and at J to 8 bases, leaving 9 bases not matched to a gene. The chain's CDR3 is CAISEETGGLSGYTF. The CDR3 region has the DNA TGTGCCATCAGTGAGGAGACAGGGGGTTTGTCGGGCTACACCTTC.

This chain links TRBV10-3 with TRBJ2-7; weak D call: TRBD2 (7 bases). With 8 bases removed from V and 0 bases from J, the gap between germline ends came to 11 bases. The CDR3 covers 13 residues. CDR1 ENHRY and CDR2 SYGVKD come from the germline V gene. The CDR3 spells CAIGEGVSYEQYF. The CDR3 nucleotides are TGTGCCATCGGGGAGGGGGTCTCCTACGAGCAGTACTTC.

The V call is TRBV2, the J call TRBJ2-7; D unresolved. The CDR3 has 12 residues. The germline gives CDR1 SNHLY, CDR2 FYNNEI. V gave up 8 bases and J gave up 2 bases, with 10 bases separating them. For the CDR3, the DNA is TGTGCCAGCCGTCCGCTTACCTACGAGCAGTACTTC. Translated, it gives CASRPLTYEQYF.

In DNA form, the CDR3 reads TGTGCCTCCCAAAGCTCCTATAATTCACCCCTCCACTTT. Its protein product is CASQSSYNSPLHF. V is TRBV30 and J is TRBJ1-6; D remains unclear. Per germline, CDR1 GTSNPN and CDR2 SVGIG (reference sequence). Between the trimmed V and J ends, which lost 7 bases and 0 bases, there was a span of 7 bases. The CDR3 is 13 amino acids.

The chain employs TRBV27 and TRBJ2-7; a possible D gene is TRBD1 (6 bases). Germline lookup yields CDR1 MNHEY and CDR2 SMNVEV (reference sequence). The V gene lost 2 bases and the J gene lost 0 bases, with 14 bases spanning the gap. The CDR3 covers 16 residues. The CDR3 region is CASSLVGGAGSYEQYF. The CDR3 DNA follows: TGTGCCAGCAGTTTAGTTGGGGGCGCGGGCTCCTACGAGCAGTACTTC.

J is TRBJ2-7 and V is TRBV27; D assignment may be TRBD1 or TRBD2 (5 bases each). The length of the CDR3 is 13 residues. Germline V CDR1 and CDR2: MNHEY, SMNVEV (reference sequence). The V gene lost 8 bases and the J gene lost 3 bases, with 14 bases spanning the gap. CDR3 DNA: TGTGCCAGCGCCCCGGGACCCCTCTACGAGCAGTACTTC. Encoded protein: CASAPGPLYEQYF.

V is TRBV5-4 and J is TRBJ2-7, with D possibly matching TRBD2 (6 bases). V gave up 1 base and J gave up 6 bases, with 20 bases separating them. This CDR3 spans 16 amino acids. Germline CDR1 is SGHNT and CDR2 is YYREEE (reference sequence). The CDR3 nucleotides are TGTGCCAGCAGCTTGAATCGGGAGACAGTGGTGATCGAGCAGTACTTC. Amino acid sequence: CASSLNRETVVIEQYF.

In nucleotides, the CDR3 is TGTGCCAGCAGTCCTGACAGTGAAGAGCAGTACTTC. Residues: CASSPDSEEQYF. This sequence joins TRBV7-9 and TRBJ2-7, with D tentatively TRBD1 (5 bases). This CDR3 region has 12 residues. Trimming removed 6 bases from V and 7 bases from J, with 13 bases in between. The germline CDR1 and CDR2 sequences are SEHNR and FQNEAQ (reference sequence).

V is TRBV10-3 and J is TRBJ1-5; 7 bases line up with TRBD1. After removal of 6 bases from V and 4 bases from J, the junction contained 15 bases not matched to a gene. The CDR3 totals 17 residues. The germline V gene encodes CDR1 ENHRY and CDR2 SYGVKD. CDR3 amino acids: CAISASHSGGTNQPQHF. CDR3 bases: TGTGCCATCAGCGCGTCCCACTCAGGGGGGACTAATCAGCCCCAGCATTTT.